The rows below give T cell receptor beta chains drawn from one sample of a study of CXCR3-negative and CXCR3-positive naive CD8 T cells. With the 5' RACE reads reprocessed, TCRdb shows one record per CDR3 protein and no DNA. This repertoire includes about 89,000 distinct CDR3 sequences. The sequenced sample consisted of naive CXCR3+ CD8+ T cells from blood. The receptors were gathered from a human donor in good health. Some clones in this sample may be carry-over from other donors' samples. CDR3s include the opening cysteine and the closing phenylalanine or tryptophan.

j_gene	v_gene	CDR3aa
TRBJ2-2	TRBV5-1	CASKGGGLASTGELFF
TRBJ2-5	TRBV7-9	CASSLSDWGRETQYF
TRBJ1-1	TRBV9	CASSVDGDPGNTEAFF
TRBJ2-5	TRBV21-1	CASSNPGQEYQETQYF
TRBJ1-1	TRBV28	CASSPGDGRFLNTEAFF
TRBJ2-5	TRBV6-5	CASSYGLAGRGETQYF
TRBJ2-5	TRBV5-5	CASSSGGAQYF
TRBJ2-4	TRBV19	CASSPSSGGAYNIQYF
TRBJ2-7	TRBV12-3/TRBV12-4	CASGLRRGGPSSYEQYF
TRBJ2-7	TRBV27	CASSGQLQEQYF
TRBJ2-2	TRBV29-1	CSVEDLENSGELFF
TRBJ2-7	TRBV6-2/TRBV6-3	CASSYSNVYEQYF
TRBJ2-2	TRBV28	CASSLAAGAVGELFF
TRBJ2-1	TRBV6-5	CASSYGVNNEQFF
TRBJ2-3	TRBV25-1	CASSGLGTDTQYF
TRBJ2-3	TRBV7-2	CASSLDLVSGADTQYF
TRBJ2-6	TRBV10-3	CAISESGGPISGANVLTF
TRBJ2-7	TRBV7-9	CASSPPLGEQYF
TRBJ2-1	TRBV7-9	CASSLGHEQFF
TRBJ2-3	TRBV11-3	CASSLENGQITDTQYF
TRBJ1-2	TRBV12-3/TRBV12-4	CASSQTGTGGRNGYTF
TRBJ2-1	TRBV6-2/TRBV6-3	CASSSGMDYNEQFF
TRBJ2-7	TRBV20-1	CSASEREPHEQYF
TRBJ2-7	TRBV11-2	CASSLGWGDEQYF
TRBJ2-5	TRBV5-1	CASSFGLAGGRGQETQYF
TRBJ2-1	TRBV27	CASSLTGGQMSSYNEQFF
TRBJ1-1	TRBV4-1	CASSPHSQGKAEAFF
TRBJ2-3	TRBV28	CASSPRLAGGTDTQYF
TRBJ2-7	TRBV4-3	CASSQDFPPVRRADEQYF
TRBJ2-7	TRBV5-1	CASRRTGIDEQYF
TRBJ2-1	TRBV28	CASSLDGTREQFF
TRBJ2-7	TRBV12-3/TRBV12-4	CASSLGVKQYF
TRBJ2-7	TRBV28	CASSLSLDSYEQYF
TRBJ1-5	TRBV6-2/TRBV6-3	CASSSESNQPQHF
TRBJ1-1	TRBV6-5	CASSLVTRGTEAFF
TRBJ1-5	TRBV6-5	CSSSYSSTGPQHF
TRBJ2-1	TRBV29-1	CSVESAFGYLNNEQFF
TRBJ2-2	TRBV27	CASSLSWAFTGELFF
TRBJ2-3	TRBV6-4	CASSDSVGAGATWVTDTQYF
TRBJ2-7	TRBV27	CASSFGTGYEQYF
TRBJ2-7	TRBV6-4	CASSGPRDTALEQYF
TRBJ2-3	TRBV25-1	CASSTTEVDTQYF
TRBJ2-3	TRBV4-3	CASSQDRGGGADTQYF
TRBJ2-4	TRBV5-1	CASSDGNIQYF
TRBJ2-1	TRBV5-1	CASSLAGGEANEQFF
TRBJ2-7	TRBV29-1	CSVDGLAGQGVYEQYF
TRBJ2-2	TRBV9	CASSVNSVASGGGRNTGELFF
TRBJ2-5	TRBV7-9	CASSSELGGGETQYF
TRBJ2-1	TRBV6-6	CASSTPRTGRGNEQFF
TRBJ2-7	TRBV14	CASSRDSGTYEQYF
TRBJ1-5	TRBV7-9	CASSHIRGTGDSAQHF
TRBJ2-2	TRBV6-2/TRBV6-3	CASTDKPNTGELFF
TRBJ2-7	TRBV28	CASSFGQSAGGTLYEQYF
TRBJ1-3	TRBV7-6	CACGQGRNTIYF